These T cell receptor beta chains were read from a single sample in a study of T cell responses to AZD1222 COVID-19 vaccine. Libraries were prepared by immunoSEQ multiplex PCR; TCRdb keeps only in-frame clonotypes and omits some of them. Of more than 50,000 clones listed, 89% were seen once; the top ten hold roughly 2.1%. The sequences come from peripheral blood, collected on day 0 of AZD1222 vaccination. These receptors were obtained from an adult in good health. The CDR3 runs from the conserved cysteine through the conserved F or W. A D gene is named only where the DNA matches it firmly. Clone size is given for some rows only: seen once, a few or many times, or a class if the clone is expanded.

cdr3_length,d_call,j_call,v_call,clone_size,cdr3_nt,cdr3_aa
15,-,TRBJ2-2,TRBV5-1,-,TGCGCCAGCAGCTATACTACCAGAAACACCGGGGAGCTGTTTTTT,CASSYTTRNTGELFF
14,-,TRBJ2-3,TRBV5-1,once,TGCGCCAGCAGCCCAGGGGGGTTGTCAGATACGCAGTATTTT,CASSPGGLSDTQYF
14,TRBD1,TRBJ1-3,TRBV28,once,TGTGCCAGCGGGGACAGCCACTCTGGAAACACCATATATTTT,CASGDSHSGNTIYF
15,TRBD2,TRBJ2-3,TRBV20-1,-,TGCAGTGCTAGTAAGGCGGGAGATGTAACAGATACGCAGTATTTT,CSASKAGDVTDTQYF
15,-,TRBJ1-5,TRBV6-1,-,TGTGCCAGCAGTGAAGCGCCAGGGGAAGTTCAGCCCCAGCATTTT,CASSEAPGEVQPQHF
16,TRBD1,TRBJ1-5,TRBV6-1,-,TGTGCCAGCAGTGACTGGACAGGCGGTAGCAATCAGCCCCAGCATTTT,CASSDWTGGSNQPQHF
14,-,TRBJ1-1,TRBV5-4,-,TGTGCCAGCAGCTTGGAATCTTCGGGGGCGAAAGCTTTCTTT,CASSLESSGAKAFF
16,TRBD1,TRBJ2-5,TRBV7-8,-,TGTGCCAGCAGCTTAGGCCTCGGGACAGCTCAAGAGACCCAGTACTTC,CASSLGLGTAQETQYF
10,-,TRBJ2-5,TRBV20-1,-,TGCAGTGCCGCGCAAGAGACCCAGTACTTC,CSAAQETQYF
15,TRBD2,TRBJ2-2,TRBV9,-,TGTGCCAGCAGCATTAGCGGGAGGGCCACCGGGGAGCTGTTTTTT,CASSISGRATGELFF
14,-,TRBJ2-3,TRBV5-5,-,TGTGCCAGCAGCTTATACCCAGGGGCAGATACGCAGTATTTT,CASSLYPGADTQYF
16,-,TRBJ2-1,TRBV24-1,-,TGTGCCACCAGTGATTTGATGCAGGCTGGGGGCTATGAGCAGTTCTTC,CATSDLMQAGGYEQFF
16,-,TRBJ2-5,TRBV7-6,-,TGTGCCAGCAGCTTAGTGCCAGGATCGTACCAAGAGACCCAGTACTTC,CASSLVPGSYQETQYF
13,-,TRBJ1-2,TRBV9,-,TGTGCCAGCAGCGTAGGAGGGAACTATGGCTACACCTTC,CASSVGGNYGYTF
15,TRBD2,TRBJ2-7,TRBV18,-,TGTGCCAGCTCACCAACGGGAGGACAAAACTACGAGCAGTACTTC,CASSPTGGQNYEQYF
14,-,TRBJ2-3,TRBV7-2,-,TGTGCCAGCAGCTTCGACACGTACACAGATACGCAGTATTTT,CASSFDTYTDTQYF
14,TRBD1,TRBJ2-1,TRBV28,-,TGTGCCAGCAGTCGAGGGACAGGGGGCGAAAGGGAGTTCTTC,CASSRGTGGEREFF
15,TRBD2,TRBJ2-1,TRBV27,-,TGTGCCAGCAGCTTCCACGGGGCGGGAGTTAATGAGCAGTTCTTC,CASSFHGAGVNEQFF
16,-,TRBJ2-5,TRBV27,-,TGTGCCAGCAGTGCCATGGGGGCGGGAGCCCGAGAGACCCAGTACTTC,CASSAMGAGARETQYF
17,TRBD2,TRBJ2-1,TRBV5-4,once,TGTGCCAGCAGCTCAGGAGGAGGGACTAGCGGGAGAAATGAGCAGTTCTTC,CASSSGGGTSGRNEQFF
13,-,TRBJ1-2,TRBV7-3,-,TGTGCCAGCAGCCCAGGGGCGGGATATGGCTACACCTTC,CASSPGAGYGYTF
15,-,TRBJ1-2,TRBV7-9,-,TGTGCCAGCAGCTTAGAGGGGGGCGCCAGCTATGGCTACACCTTC,CASSLEGGASYGYTF
16,-,TRBJ2-1,TRBV5-1,-,TGCGCCAGCAGCTTGGGGGGTGGCGGCCTCTACAATGAGCAGTTCTTC,CASSLGGGGLYNEQFF
15,-,TRBJ1-2,TRBV18,-,TGTGCCAGCTCACCAGGCCGCGGGAGGGACTATGGCTACACCTTC,CASSPGRGRDYGYTF
14,TRBD1,TRBJ1-5,TRBV28,-,TGTGCCAGCAGGACGGGACAGGCCCATCAGCCCCAGCATTTT,CASRTGQAHQPQHF
17,TRBD2,TRBJ2-2,TRBV15,-,TGTGCCACCAGCAGAGAGGGACTAGCGGGGTTCACCGGGGAGCTGTTTTTT,CATSREGLAGFTGELFF